The 9 T cell receptor beta chains reported below all come from one sample, sequenced in a study of cytomegalovirus exposure and HLA in healthy donors. Profiling relied on immunoSEQ multiplex PCR, and the TCRdb table lists in-frame clones only, not all of them. The table has some 160,000 clones, 85% to 90% seen once. The sequencing input was PBMCs. The source of these receptors is a man between 18 and 29 years old in good health and CMV-seronegative.

This clone appeared a single time. The chain links TRBV6-5 to TRBJ1-2; no reliable D call. There are 13 residues in the CDR3. From germline, CDR1 is MNHEY and CDR2 SVGAGI. The V and J ends lost 9 bases and 6 bases respectively, with 17 bases between them. The CDR3 region is CASKTGKKDGYTF. The CDR3 region has the DNA TGTGCCAGTAAAACCGGGAAGAAAGATGGCTACACCTTC.

V is TRBV19 and J is TRBJ1-4; TRBD1 aligns across 7 bases. The germline V gene has CDR1 LNHDA and CDR2 SQIVND (reference sequence). V gave up 8 bases and J gave up 5 bases; unmatched junction bases: 8. CDR3 length: 14 amino acids. Here the CDR3 DNA reads TGTGCCAGTTCTCTGACAGGGAGGAATGAAAAACTGTTTTTT. This sequence encodes CASSLTGRNEKLFF.

In its sample, this clone was seen once. V and J are TRBV5-1 and TRBJ1-5; 7 nucleotides match TRBD1. The germline CDR1 and CDR2 sequences are SGHRS and YFSETQ. This CDR3 has 15 residues. The trim removed 1 base at V and 0 bases at J, leaving 1 base unmatched. The CDR3 nucleotides read TGCGCCAGCAGCTTGCAGGGGGATAGCAATCAGCCCCAGCATTTT. This codes for CASSLQGDSNQPQHF.

The V and J genes are TRBV18 and TRBJ2-1; D is possibly TRBD2 (5 bases). The V gene's germline CDR1 is KGHSH and CDR2 LQKENI. V lost 5 bases to trimming and J lost 6 bases, with 23 bases between them. The CDR3 consists of 17 residues. The CDR3 nucleotides read TGTGCCAGCTCAGCTGGAACAACTAGTATTATTGCCAATGAGCAGTTCTTC. Translation gives CASSAGTTSIIANEQFF. Drawing the rest from reference TRBV18 and TRBJ2-1, the complete variable domain is NAGVMQNPRHLVRRRGQEARLRCSPMKGHSHVYWYRQLPEEGLKFMVYLQKENIIDESGMPKERFSAEFPKEGPSILRIQQVVRGDSAAYFCASSAGTTSIIANEQFFGPGTRLTVL.

This chain joins TRBV28 and TRBJ1-2, with a possible D match to TRBD1 (6 bases). Germline V gene lookup returns CDR1 MDHEN and CDR2 SYDVKM. The ends were cut back, 6 bases at V and 0 bases at J, with 11 bases in the middle. This CDR3 is 14 amino acids long. This CDR3 reads CASRTGQPNYGYTF. The CDR3, as DNA: TGTGCCAGCAGGACAGGACAGCCTAACTATGGCTACACCTTC.

The rearrangement joins TRBV2 to TRBJ2-5, with 7 bases identical to TRBD2. Looked up from germline, CDR1 is SNHLY and CDR2 is FYNNEI. The CDR3 contains 12 residues. Trimming cost V 5 bases and J 5 bases; bases outside gene matches: 2. This CDR3 is CASSRGVETQYF. The CDR3 nucleotides are TGTGCCAGCAGTCGGGGGGTGGAGACCCAGTACTTC.

This chain links TRBV28 with TRBJ2-7, with 8 bases identical to TRBD1. The V gene's germline CDR1 is MDHEN and CDR2 SYDVKM. V lost 3 bases to trimming and J lost 0 bases; unmatched junction nucleotides: 1. This CDR3 has 14 amino acids. CDR3 sequence reads: CASSFGQGSYEQYF. The CDR3 nucleotides read TGTGCCAGCAGTTTCGGACAGGGCTCCTACGAGCAGTACTTC.

The V gene is TRBV10-3, the J gene TRBJ2-6, with 11 bases fitting TRBD1. Germline V gives CDR1 ENHRY, CDR2 SYGVKD. Trimming cost V 9 bases and J 0 bases; bases outside gene matches: 4. The CDR3 runs to 16 residues. CDR3 DNA: TGTGCCATGGGACAGGGGGTTCTCTCTGGGGCCAACGTCCTGACTTTC. Protein product: CAMGQGVLSGANVLTF.

V gene TRBV28 combines with J gene TRBJ2-3; possibly TRBD2 for D (7 bases). The V and J ends lost 3 bases and 7 bases respectively, with 17 bases between them. Germline CDR1 MDHEN, CDR2 SYDVKM. This CDR3 is 15 amino acids long. The CDR3, as DNA: TGTGCCAGCAGTTTCCGGGGGGCCGCGAGCCATACGCAGTATTTT. It encodes CASSFRGAASHTQYF.